What follows is one T cell receptor beta chain and its context. Its antigen is not yet known. Base qualities are not at hand, and no much larger clone is one base apart. This specimen belongs to a study of CD8+ T cells in alopecia areata (dated by TCRdb to the late 2010s). Study-wide context: The study used high-throughput TCRbeta sequencing to examine T cell clonal expansion in alopecia areata, in both the C3H/HeJ mouse model and human patients. immunoSEQ multiplex PCR using 35 Vbeta forward primers and 13 Jbeta reverse primers was used to amplify TCRbeta CDR3 regions. RNA was obtained with the PAXgene miRNA kit for fixed scalp, the miRNeasy kit for PBMCs, and the RNeasy kit for mouse skin. On the human side, TCRbeta sequencing was run on scalp tissue and on sorted CD4+ and CD8+ peripheral blood T cells from healthy controls and from alopecia areata patients with either patchy or totalis/universalis disease. Clonality in the scalp was compared among normal scalp (n=4), patchy alopecia areata scalp (n=8), and alopecia totalis/universalis scalp (n=8).

PBMCs were separated by density centrifugation and stained for CD3, CD4 and CD8, after which CD4+ and CD8+ T cells were sorted on a FACSAria. Scalp biopsies and blood samples were obtained from unaffected controls. Points the paper makes about the study in general: Shared TCR sequences between patients were less evident than in mice, which may be partly attributable to HLA diversity in the patient population. Resident alphabeta T cells in normal human skin are also sequenced, complicating scalp TCR repertoire analysis, unlike mouse skin dominated by gammadelta T cells. Higher clonality and more expanded CD8+ clones were observed in lesional scalp than in normal scalp, particularly in alopecia totalis/universalis, a finding suggestive of antigenic drive.

The library was obtained by the immunoSEQ multiplex PCR assay. RNA was extracted from all samples and reverse transcribed into cDNA as template for TCR sequencing. SuperScript III was used for first-strand cDNA synthesis, primed with a 2:1 mix of oligo-dT and random hexamers. A synthetic immune receptor repertoire was used to gauge amplification bias, and whatever bias remained was removed computationally. Concerning the study's data processing: Raw reads were preprocessed for error removal, and CDR3 was defined according to IMGT conventions as running from the conserved cysteine to phenylalanine. Clonality was computed as 1 minus the Shannon entropy, with the entropy normalized by log2 of the number of productive unique TCRs. Scalp TCRbeta sequences were cross-referenced with sorted blood CD4 and CD8 repertoires so that the CD4 or CD8 identity of scalp clones could be inferred. TCRdb stores this immuneACCESS table with in-frame sequences only. Part of the clones is absent; in the studies checked, under half of the shortfall reflects unresolved V genes, and no reason is known for the rest. For V, J and clone size, that table is used; D and trimming come from the DNA. The sample contains 100,000 to 150,000 clones, roughly 68% of them found a single time. The ten largest account for 2.5% to 3.5% of the sample.

V loses 5 bases at its end and J loses 3 bases; junction bases beyond the gene matches: 5. The CDR3, cysteine through phenylalanine, is 15 amino acids long. The DNA shown is the 45-base CDR3, in frame from base 1. The CDR1 and CDR2 encoded by the germline V gene are SGHAT and FQNNGV. This sequence was found in a human donor in good health. Sequencing was done on a sample of CD4+ T cells sorted from blood. The receptor chain draws on TRBV11-2 and TRBJ2-1; 9 bases in between match TRBD2. The CDR3 reads as follows: CASSRSSGGYNEQFF. The nucleotide sequence reads TGTGCCAGCAGCCGAAGTAGCGGGGGCTACAATGAGCAGTTCTTC.